This TCR beta chain was found in a study of chemoradiotherapy in HPV16-positive cancers. At the level of the study: Functional T-cell assays on a couple of HPV16-positive patients' cells defined candidate HPV-specific clones and common TCR motifs.

Samples were taken several times over chemoradiotherapy. Here immunoSEQ multiplex PCR was the method, and the copy in TCRdb shows in-frame clones only, minus some. Of 15,000 or so clones in the sample, approximately 91% are singletons; the top ten hold around 2.9%. Notes on the study in general: Candidate HPV-specific clones and E7-related TCR motifs grew in tumor during treatment. The functional HPV-specific definition rests on just a couple of HPV16-positive patients.

The junction had 7 bases not matched to a gene; V was cut back by 10 bases and J by 5 bases. This CDR3 comprises 14 residues. Germline values: CDR1 ENHRY, CDR2 SYGVKD. Points on this clone: Its antigen is undetermined.

The sequence was obtained from a human donor with HPV-associated anogenital cancer. The chain couples TRBV10-3 to TRBJ2-5; TRBD2 agrees at 13 bases. Source: blood, taken from a patient who underwent chemoradiotherapy. The CDR3 here is CATRGTSGEETQYF. CDR3 nucleotide sequence: TGTGCCACCCGGGGGACTAGCGGGGAGGAGACCCAGTACTTC.